The clone carrying this TCR beta chain turned up a few times. The sample is drawn from a study of CD4 and CD8 cells across lung adenocarcinoma regions. TCRdb processed the PCR reads anew with MiXCR; each CDR3 protein has one entry. The data hold about 25,000 distinct CDR3 sequences, with 53% observed a single time. Germline CDR1 reads MNHNS; CDR2 reads SASEGT. V was pared by 6 bases and J by 6 bases, with 12 bases between. The CDR3 runs 12 residues. The source is a male donor with lung adenocarcinoma. The CD4 and CD8 labels of this study may be unreliable. What was sequenced was CD8+ T cells from the center of a lung tumor. The rearrangement joins TRBV6-1 to TRBJ2-7; D is uncertain. The chain's CDR3 is CASRLDLIEQYF. In nucleotides, the CDR3 is TGTGCCAGCAGACTCGACCTCATCGAGCAGTACTTC.